This entry lists 14 T cell receptor beta chains sequenced from one sample in a study of cytomegalovirus exposure and HLA in healthy donors. This PCR relied on a set of 60 Vbeta primers and 13 Jbeta primers. The protocol was immunoSEQ multiplex PCR, while the TCRdb copy is restricted to in-frame clones and leaves out a portion. In the table there are 95,000 to 150,000 clones, roughly 70% of which are singletons. The sample comprised PBMCs. These TCRs come from a man in his thirties or forties in good health and CMV-seronegative.

The chain combines TRBV7-2 with TRBJ2-5; tentatively, D is TRBD1 (6 bases). The CDR3 loop spans 16 amino acids. V was cut by 1 base and J by 5 bases, with 17 bases left in between. CDR1 and CDR2 (germline): SGHTA, FQGNSA. DNA for the CDR3: TGTGCCAGCAGCTTAGGGACAGTCAATTCGGGGGAGACCCAGTACTTC. It yields the protein CASSLGTVNSGETQYF.

This clone was seen a few times. The chain recombines TRBV6-1 with TRBJ2-7; D possibly corresponds to TRBD1 (5 bases). The germline V gene has CDR1 MNHNS and CDR2 SASEGT. The V gene lost 5 bases and the J gene lost 5 bases, with 10 bases spanning the gap. This CDR3 is built from 12 residues. The CDR3 region is CASSTQVDEQYF. The CDR3 bases are TGTGCCAGCAGTACACAGGTCGACGAGCAGTACTTC.

The J gene is TRBJ1-6, the V gene TRBV2, with D hard to call. The germline gives CDR1 SNHLY, CDR2 FYNNEI. The CDR3 has 14 amino acids. Between the trimmed V and J ends, which lost 8 bases and 9 bases, there was a span of 17 bases. CDR3 sequence reads: CASGYTRGGSPLHF. CDR3 nucleotides: TGTGCCAGCGGATACACCCGGGGTGGTTCACCCCTCCACTTT.

This chain uses TRBV4-3 with TRBJ2-5; D is undetermined. CDR1 is LGHNA and CDR2 is YSLEER in the germline V gene. The CDR3 has 16 amino acids. V was pared by 4 bases and J by 4 bases, with 19 bases between. CDR3 region: CASSRQIQRQVETQYF. In DNA, the CDR3 is TGCGCCAGCAGCCGGCAGATACAACGGCAGGTAGAGACCCAGTACTTC.

The genes are TRBV30 and TRBJ1-2; TRBD1 aligns across 9 bases. Germline trimming cut 7 bases from V and 7 bases from J; bases unmatched to any gene: 7. CDR3 length equals 12 residues. From germline, CDR1 is GTSNPN and CDR2 SVGIG (reference sequence). As DNA, the CDR3 is TGTGCCTCCATCGGGACAGGGTCTGGCTACACCTTC. As protein: CASIGTGSGYTF.

The rearrangement uses TRBV27 and TRBJ1-2, with D uncertain. V dropped 3 bases and J dropped 7 bases, with 12 bases sitting between them. Germline V gene sequence: CDR1 MNHEY, CDR2 SMNVEV (reference sequence). The CDR3 sequence is 13 residues long. The CDR3 reads CASSFHKSGGYTF. CDR3 DNA: TGTGCCAGCAGTTTTCACAAAAGCGGTGGCTACACCTTC.

The chain uses TRBV7-2 and TRBJ1-4, with TRBD1 as a possible D gene (6 bases). Germline CDR1 reads SGHTA; CDR2 reads FQGNSA. This CDR3 is built from 15 residues. V shed 5 bases and J shed 4 bases, with 14 bases lying between them. The CDR3 region is CASSRGGSGNEKLFF. The CDR3 DNA is TGTGCCAGCAGCAGGGGGGGGTCTGGTAATGAAAAACTGTTTTTT.

The DNA for the CDR3 is TGCGCCAGCTCAACGGAGCGGGCCACTGAAGCTTTCTTT. Translated: CASSTERATEAFF. The V call is TRBV5-1, the J call TRBJ1-1; D gene ambiguous. The CDR3 is 13 residues long. V was shortened by 7 bases and J by 4 bases, with 14 bases between the two germline ends. Germline V gives CDR1 SGHRS, CDR2 YFSETQ.

This rearrangement joins TRBV18 to TRBJ2-5, with TRBD1 identical over 7 bases. With the DNA end fitting TRBJ2-7 better, the J assignment may be wrong. Per the germline V gene, CDR1 is KGHSH and CDR2 is LQKENI. The CDR3 spans 13 residues. In DNA, the CDR3 is TGTGCCAGCTCAAGAGGGACAGCCTACGAGCAGTACTTC. Its translation: CASSRGTAYEQYF.

The sample holds a few counts of this clone. The genes are TRBV4-3 and TRBJ2-2; maybe TRBD1 (6 bases). Germline V gives CDR1 LGHNA, CDR2 YSLEER. This CDR3 spans 17 amino acids. Trimming cost V 0 bases and J 2 bases, with 13 bases left between them. CDR3 region: CASSQEIGGHNTGELFF. CDR3 coding DNA: TGCGCCAGCAGCCAAGAAATAGGGGGACATAACACCGGGGAGCTGTTTTTT.

This rearrangement joins TRBV6-5 to TRBJ1-1; D possibly corresponds to TRBD1 (6 bases). The CDR3 is made up of 13 amino acids. Germline CDR1 MNHEY, CDR2 SVGAGI. Trimming stripped 0 bases from V and 9 bases from J, with 11 bases between. This chain's CDR3 is CASSYSWQGQAFF. CDR3 sequence (DNA): TGTGCCAGCAGTTACTCGTGGCAGGGGCAAGCTTTCTTT.

This CDR3 reads CASSVAGMGDGYTF. Here the CDR3 DNA reads TGTGCCAGCAGCGTAGCGGGGATGGGAGATGGCTACACCTTC. The chain employs TRBV9 and TRBJ1-2; D is undetermined. In germline, CDR1 is SGDLS, CDR2 YYNGEE. The V end lost 0 bases, the J end lost 6 bases, and 12 bases lay between the germline ends. The CDR3 sequence is 14 residues long.

The chain is built from TRBV7-3 and TRBJ2-7, with 8 bases identical to TRBD2. The germline gives CDR1 SGHTA, CDR2 FQGTGA. Trimming cost V 1 base and J 7 bases; bases outside gene matches: 3. The CDR3 runs 13 residues. The CDR3 region has the DNA TGTGCCAGCAGCTTAAGTACGGGGGGGGAGCAGTACTTC. As protein: CASSLSTGGEQYF.

This clone was picked up a small number of times. The chain links TRBV28 to TRBJ2-3; TRBD2 agrees at 7 bases. The CDR3 consists of 14 residues. V shed 5 bases and J 3 bases; nucleotides not matched to a gene: 5. Per germline, CDR1 MDHEN and CDR2 SYDVKM. CDR3 in amino acids: CASSTRLATDTQYF. The CDR3 DNA reads TGTGCCAGCAGTACCAGACTAGCAACAGATACGCAGTATTTT.